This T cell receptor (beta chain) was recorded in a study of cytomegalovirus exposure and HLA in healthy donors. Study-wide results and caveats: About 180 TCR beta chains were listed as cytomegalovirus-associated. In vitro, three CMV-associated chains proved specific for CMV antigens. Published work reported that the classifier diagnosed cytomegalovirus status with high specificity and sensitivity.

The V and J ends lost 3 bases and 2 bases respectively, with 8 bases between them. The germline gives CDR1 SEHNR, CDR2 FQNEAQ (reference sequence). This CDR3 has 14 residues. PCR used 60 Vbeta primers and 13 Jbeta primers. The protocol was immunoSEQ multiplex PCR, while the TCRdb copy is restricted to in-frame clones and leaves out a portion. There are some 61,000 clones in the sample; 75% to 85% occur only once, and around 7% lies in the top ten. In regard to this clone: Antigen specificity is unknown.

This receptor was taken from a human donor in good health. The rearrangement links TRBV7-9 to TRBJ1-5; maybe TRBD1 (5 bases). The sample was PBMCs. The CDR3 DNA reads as TGTGCCAGCAGCTTTATAGGGGGCAATCAGCCCCAGCATTTT. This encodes CASSFIGGNQPQHF.